What follows are 4 T cell receptor beta chains derived from one specimen sequenced in a study of CD8+ T cells in alopecia areata. Stated treatment: oral pan-JAK inhibitor, 5-10 mg twice daily. Reverse transcription of extracted RNA yielded cDNA, which provided the sequencing template. The data were produced by immunoSEQ multiplex PCR, yet TCRdb's version contains in-frame clones alone and is incomplete. The sample holds about 120,000 clones; around 53% are singletons and the top ten take about 0.5%. The source material was CD4+ T cells sorted from blood, sampled at week 4, from a patient treated with tofacitinib. Source of these receptors: a human donor with alopecia areata.

The chain uses TRBV5-1 and TRBJ2-2, with D hard to call. The CDR3 totals 13 residues. V was shortened by 0 bases and J by 5 bases, with 5 bases between the two germline ends. Per germline, CDR1 SGHRS and CDR2 YFSETQ. CDR3 bases: TGCGCCAGCAGCTTGGCCGGGACCGGGGAGCTGTTTTTT. Protein product: CASSLAGTGELFF.

The V call is TRBV30, the J call TRBJ2-5, with 14 bases matching TRBD2. CDR1 is GTSNPN, CDR2 SVGIG, per germline (reference sequence). This CDR3 has 14 amino acids. The V gene end was trimmed by 5 bases and the J gene end by 7 bases; junction bases not matched to a gene: 6. The CDR3 DNA is TGTGCCTGGGGGACTAGCGGGAGCATATGGACCCAGTACTTC. Protein product: CAWGTSGSIWTQYF.

V is TRBV5-1 and J is TRBJ1-1; D is uncertain. Germline values: CDR1 SGHRS, CDR2 YFSETQ. Trimming removed 0 bases from V and 1 base from J, with 4 bases in between. The CDR3 is 13 amino acids. The CDR3 DNA is TGCGCCAGCAGCTTGGAAGCGAACACTGAAGCTTTCTTT. It translates to CASSLEANTEAFF. The full variable domain, rest sourced from reference TRBV5-1 and TRBJ1-1, is KAGVTQTPRYLIKTRGQQVTLSCSPISGHRSVSWYQQTPGQGLQFLFEYFSETQRNKGNFPGRFSGRQFSNSRSEMNVSTLELGDSALYLCASSLEANTEAFFGQGTRLTVV.

This chain connects TRBV6-5 to TRBJ1-6; D possibly corresponds to TRBD1 (5 bases). Germline V gives CDR1 MNHEY, CDR2 SVGAGI. This CDR3 has 13 amino acids. V lost 6 bases and J lost 10, with 13 bases in between. CDR3 DNA sequence: TGTGCCAGCAGCCGGGGCAGGCGATCACCCCTCCACTTT. Translation gives CASSRGRRSPLHF.